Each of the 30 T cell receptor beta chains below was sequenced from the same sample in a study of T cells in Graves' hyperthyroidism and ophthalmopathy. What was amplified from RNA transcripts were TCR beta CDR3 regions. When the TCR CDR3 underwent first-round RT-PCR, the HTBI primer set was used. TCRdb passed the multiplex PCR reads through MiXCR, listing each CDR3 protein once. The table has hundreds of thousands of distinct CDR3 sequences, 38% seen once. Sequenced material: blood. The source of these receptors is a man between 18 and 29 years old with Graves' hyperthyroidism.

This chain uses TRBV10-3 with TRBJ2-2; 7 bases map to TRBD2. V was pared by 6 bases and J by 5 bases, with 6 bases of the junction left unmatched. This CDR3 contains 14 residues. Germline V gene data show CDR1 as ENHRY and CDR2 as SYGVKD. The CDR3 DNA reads TGTGCCATCAGCGTTGGGAGGGGTACCGGGGAGCTGTTTTTT. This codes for CAISVGRGTGELFF.

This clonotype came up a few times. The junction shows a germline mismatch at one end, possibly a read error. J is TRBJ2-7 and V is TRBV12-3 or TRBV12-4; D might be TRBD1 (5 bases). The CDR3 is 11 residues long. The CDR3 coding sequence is TGTGCCAGCAGTGATCCGGGCTGGGGCTTCTTC. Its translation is CASSDPGWGFF.

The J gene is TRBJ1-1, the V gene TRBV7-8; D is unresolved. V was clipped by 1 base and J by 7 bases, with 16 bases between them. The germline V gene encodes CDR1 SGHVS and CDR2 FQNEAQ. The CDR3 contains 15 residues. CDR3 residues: CASSLEVNGEDEAFF. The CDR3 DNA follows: TGTGCCAGCAGCTTAGAAGTAAATGGGGAGGATGAAGCTTTCTTT.

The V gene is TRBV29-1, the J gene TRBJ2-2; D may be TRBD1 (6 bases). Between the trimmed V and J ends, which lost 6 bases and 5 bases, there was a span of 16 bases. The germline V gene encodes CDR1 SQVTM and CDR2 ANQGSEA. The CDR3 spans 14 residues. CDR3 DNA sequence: TGCAGCGTGCCCCGGGACATCGTAACCGGGGAGCTGTTTTTT. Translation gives CSVPRDIVTGELFF.

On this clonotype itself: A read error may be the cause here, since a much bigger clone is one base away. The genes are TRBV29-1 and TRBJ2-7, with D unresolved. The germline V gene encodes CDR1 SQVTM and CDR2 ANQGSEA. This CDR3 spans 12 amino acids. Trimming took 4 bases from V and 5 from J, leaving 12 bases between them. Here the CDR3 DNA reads TGCAGCGTTGGGTCAGCGCCGGACGAGCAGTACTTC. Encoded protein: CSVGSAPDEQYF.

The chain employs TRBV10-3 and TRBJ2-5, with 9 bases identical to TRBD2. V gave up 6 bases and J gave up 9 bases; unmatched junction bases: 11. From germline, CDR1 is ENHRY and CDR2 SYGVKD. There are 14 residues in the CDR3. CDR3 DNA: TGTGCCATCAGGTCAGGGACTAGCAATCAGCCCCAGTACTTC. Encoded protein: CAIRSGTSNQPQYF.

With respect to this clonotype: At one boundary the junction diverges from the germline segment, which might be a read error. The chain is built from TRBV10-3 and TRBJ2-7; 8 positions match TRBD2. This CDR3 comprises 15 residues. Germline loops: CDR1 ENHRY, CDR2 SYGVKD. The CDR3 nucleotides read TGTGCCAGCAGTGACTATGCGAGCGGGAGCTCTCAGCAGTACTTC. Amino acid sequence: CASSDYASGSSQQYF.

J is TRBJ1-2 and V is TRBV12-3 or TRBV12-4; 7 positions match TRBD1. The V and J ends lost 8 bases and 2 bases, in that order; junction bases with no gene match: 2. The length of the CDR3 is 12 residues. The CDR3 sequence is CASGRGNYGYTF. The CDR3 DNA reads TGTGCCAGCGGCAGGGGGAACTATGGCTACACCTTC.

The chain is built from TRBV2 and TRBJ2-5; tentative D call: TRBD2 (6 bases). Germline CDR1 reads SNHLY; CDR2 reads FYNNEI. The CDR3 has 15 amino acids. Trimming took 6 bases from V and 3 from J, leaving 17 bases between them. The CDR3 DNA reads TGTGCCAGCAGGGAGGGGAGCCTTCGGGAAGAGACCCAGTACTTC. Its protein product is CASREGSLREETQYF.

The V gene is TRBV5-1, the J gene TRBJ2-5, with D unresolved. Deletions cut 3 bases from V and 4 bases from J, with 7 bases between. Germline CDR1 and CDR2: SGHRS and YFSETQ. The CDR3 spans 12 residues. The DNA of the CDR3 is TGCGCCAGCAGCTCCCACCTAGAGACCCAGTACTTC. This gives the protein CASSSHLETQYF.

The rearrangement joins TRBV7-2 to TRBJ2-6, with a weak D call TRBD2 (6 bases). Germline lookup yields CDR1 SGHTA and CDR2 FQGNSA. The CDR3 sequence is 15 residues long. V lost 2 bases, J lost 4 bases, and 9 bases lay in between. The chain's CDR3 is CASSLTGDGANVLTF. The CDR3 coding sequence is TGTGCCAGCAGCTTAACGGGGGACGGGGCCAACGTCCTGACTTTC.

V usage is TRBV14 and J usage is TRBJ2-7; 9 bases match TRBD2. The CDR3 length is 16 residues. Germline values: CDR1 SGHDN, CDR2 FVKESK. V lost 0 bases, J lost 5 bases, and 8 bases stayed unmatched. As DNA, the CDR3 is TGTGCCAGCAGCCAAGATAGAATAGCGGGAGTGGACGAGCAGTACTTC. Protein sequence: CASSQDRIAGVDEQYF. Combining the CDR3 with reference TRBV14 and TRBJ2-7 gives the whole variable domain EAGVTQFPSHSVIEKGQTVTLRCDPISGHDNLYWYRRVMGKEIKFLLHFVKESKQDESGMPNNRFLAERTGGTYSTLKVQPAELEDSGVYFCASSQDRIAGVDEQYFGPGTRLTVT.

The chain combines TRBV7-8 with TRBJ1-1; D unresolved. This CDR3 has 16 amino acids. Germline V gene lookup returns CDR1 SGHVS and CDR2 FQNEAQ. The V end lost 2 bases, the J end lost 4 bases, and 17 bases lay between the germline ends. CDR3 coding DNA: TGTGCCAGCAGCTTACGGATTTCTGGGATAGGCACTGAAGCTTTCTTT. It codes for CASSLRISGIGTEAFF.

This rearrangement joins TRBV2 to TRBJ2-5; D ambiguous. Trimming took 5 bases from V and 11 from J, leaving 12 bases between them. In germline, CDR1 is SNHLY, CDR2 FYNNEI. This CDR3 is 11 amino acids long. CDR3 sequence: CASSSRARQYF. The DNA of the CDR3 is TGTGCCAGCAGTTCTCGGGCACGGCAGTACTTC.

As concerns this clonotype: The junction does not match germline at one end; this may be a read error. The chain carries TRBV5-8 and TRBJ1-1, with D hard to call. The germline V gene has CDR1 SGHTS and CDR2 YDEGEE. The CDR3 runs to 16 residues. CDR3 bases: TGTGCCAGCAGCCCCGGTGAGCGACCGATGAACACTGAAGCTCTCTTT. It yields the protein CASSPGERPMNTEALF.

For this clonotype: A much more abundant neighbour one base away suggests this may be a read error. CDR3 residues: CTSSSPSGNTIYF. Here the CDR3 DNA reads TGTACCAGCAGCTCCCCTTCTGGAAACACCATATATTTT. The V gene is TRBV7-6, the J gene TRBJ1-3; no firm D call. Per the germline V gene, CDR1 is SGHVS and CDR2 is FNYEAQ. This CDR3 is 13 amino acids long.

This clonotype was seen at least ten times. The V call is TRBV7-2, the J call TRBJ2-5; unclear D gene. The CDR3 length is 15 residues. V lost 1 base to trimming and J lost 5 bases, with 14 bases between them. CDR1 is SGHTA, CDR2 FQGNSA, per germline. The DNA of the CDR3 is TGTGCCAGCAGCTTAGAGGGTATCTTCGGGGAGACCCAGTACTTC. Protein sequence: CASSLEGIFGETQYF.

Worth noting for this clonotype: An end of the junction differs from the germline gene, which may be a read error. The CDR3 loop is CVSSLGSSEAFF. CDR3 sequence (DNA): TGCGTCAGCAGCTTGGGCTCCTCGGAAGCTTTCTTT. V is TRBV5-1 and J is TRBJ1-1; D remains unclear. Germline CDR1 reads SGHRS; CDR2 reads YFSETQ. The CDR3 spans 12 residues.

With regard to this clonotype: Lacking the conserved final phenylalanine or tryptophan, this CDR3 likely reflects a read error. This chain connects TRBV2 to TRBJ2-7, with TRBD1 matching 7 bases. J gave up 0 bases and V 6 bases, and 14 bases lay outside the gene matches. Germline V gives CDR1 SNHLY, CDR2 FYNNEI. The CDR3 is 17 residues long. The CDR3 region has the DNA TGTGCCAGCAGGGTTCCGATTAGGGGGCGATCCTCCTACGAGCAGTACATC. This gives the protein CASRVPIRGRSSYEQYI.

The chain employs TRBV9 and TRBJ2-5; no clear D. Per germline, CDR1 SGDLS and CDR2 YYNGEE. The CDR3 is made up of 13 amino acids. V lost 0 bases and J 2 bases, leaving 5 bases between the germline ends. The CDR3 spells CASSVVLQETQYF. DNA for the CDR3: TGTGCCAGCAGCGTAGTACTACAAGAGACCCAGTACTTC.

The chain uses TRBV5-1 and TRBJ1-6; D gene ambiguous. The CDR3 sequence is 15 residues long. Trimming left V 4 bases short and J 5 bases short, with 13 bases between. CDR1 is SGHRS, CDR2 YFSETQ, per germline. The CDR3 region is CASSPRQVNNSPLHF. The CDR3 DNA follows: TGCGCCAGCAGCCCCCGGCAGGTCAATAATTCACCCCTCCACTTT.

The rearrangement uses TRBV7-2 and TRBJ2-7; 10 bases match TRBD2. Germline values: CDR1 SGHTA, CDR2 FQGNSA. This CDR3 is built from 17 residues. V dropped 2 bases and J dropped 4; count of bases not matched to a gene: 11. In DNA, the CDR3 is TGTGCCAGCAGCTTATATCCGAAGGGACTAGCGCCTTACGAGCAGTACTTC. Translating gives CASSLYPKGLAPYEQYF.

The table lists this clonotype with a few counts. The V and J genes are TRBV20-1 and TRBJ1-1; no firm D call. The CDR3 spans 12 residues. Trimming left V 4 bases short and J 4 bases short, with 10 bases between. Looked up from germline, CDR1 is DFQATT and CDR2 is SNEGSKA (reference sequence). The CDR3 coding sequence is TGCAGTGCTACCGGGGTTTCCACTGAAGCTTTCTTT. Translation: CSATGVSTEAFF.

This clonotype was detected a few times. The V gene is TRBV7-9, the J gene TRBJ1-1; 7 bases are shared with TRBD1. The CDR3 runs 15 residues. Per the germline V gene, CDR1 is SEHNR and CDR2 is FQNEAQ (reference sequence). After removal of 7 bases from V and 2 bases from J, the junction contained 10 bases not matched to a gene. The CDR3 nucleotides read TGTGCCAGCACCCTAGGGGGCAGGGGAAACACTGAAGCTTTCTTT. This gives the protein CASTLGGRGNTEAFF.

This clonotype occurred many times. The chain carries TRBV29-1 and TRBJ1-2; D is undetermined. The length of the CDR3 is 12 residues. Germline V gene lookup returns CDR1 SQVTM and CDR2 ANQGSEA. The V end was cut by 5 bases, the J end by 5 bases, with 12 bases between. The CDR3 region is CSVTQFRYGYTF. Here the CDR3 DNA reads TGCAGCGTTACTCAGTTCCGGTATGGCTACACCTTC.

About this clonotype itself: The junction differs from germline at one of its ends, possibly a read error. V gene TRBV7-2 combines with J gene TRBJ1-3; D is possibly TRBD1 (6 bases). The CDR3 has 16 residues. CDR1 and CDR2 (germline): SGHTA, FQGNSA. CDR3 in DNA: TGTGCCAGCAGCTTAGGCCCCGGGGGCTATGGAAACACCACATATTTT. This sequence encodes CASSLGPGGYGNTTYF.

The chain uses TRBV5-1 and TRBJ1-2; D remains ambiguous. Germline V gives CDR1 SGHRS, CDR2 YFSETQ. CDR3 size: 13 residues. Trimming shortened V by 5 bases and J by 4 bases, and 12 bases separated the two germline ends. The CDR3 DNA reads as TGCGCCAGCAGTTTCGGCAGGATCTATGGCTACACCTTC. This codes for CASSFGRIYGYTF.

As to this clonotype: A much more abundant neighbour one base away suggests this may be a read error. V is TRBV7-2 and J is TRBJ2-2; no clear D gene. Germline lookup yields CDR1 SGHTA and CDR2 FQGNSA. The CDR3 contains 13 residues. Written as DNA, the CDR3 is TGTGCCAGCAGCCTACGTCCTGCTGGGGATCTGTTTTTT. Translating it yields CASSLRPAGDLFF.

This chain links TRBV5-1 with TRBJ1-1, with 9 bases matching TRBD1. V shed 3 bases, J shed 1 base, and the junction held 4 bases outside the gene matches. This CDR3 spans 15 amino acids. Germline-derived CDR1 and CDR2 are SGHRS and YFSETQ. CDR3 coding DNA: TGCGCCAGCAGCTGGACGGGACAGGGGAACACTGAAGCTTTCTTT. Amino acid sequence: CASSWTGQGNTEAFF.

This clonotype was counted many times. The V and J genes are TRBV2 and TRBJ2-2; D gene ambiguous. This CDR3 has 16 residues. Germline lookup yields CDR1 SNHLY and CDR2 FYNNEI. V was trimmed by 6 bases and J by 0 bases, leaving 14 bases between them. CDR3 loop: CASRTTEPTNTGELFF. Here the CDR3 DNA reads TGTGCCAGCAGGACGACTGAACCTACGAACACCGGGGAGCTGTTTTTT.